The present TCR beta chain was sequenced within a study of CD8 T cells in Susac syndrome. Study-wide points: As acknowledged by the study, its TCR sequencing and HLA analysis included a relatively small number of individuals.

Trimming took 5 bases from V and 0 from J; bases not matched to a gene: 8. Germline CDR1 reads MNHEY; CDR2 reads SMNVEV (reference sequence). This CDR3 region has 16 residues. In its sample, this clonotype was seen a few times. What it binds is not known. Reverse transcription used roughly 0.45 to 1 ug RNA and random hexamers. Amplification of the TCR beta CDR3 was carried out by immunoSEQ multiplex PCR, which spanned a total of 54 Vbeta and 13 Jbeta segments. TCRdb called the immunoSEQ multiplex PCR reads again in MiXCR, with one record for every CDR3 protein. The sample has 50,000 or so distinct CDR3 sequences, 90% to 95% seen once.

This receptor was identified in a human donor in good health. Sequences were obtained from CD8+ T cells from PBMCs. The chain couples TRBV27 to TRBJ2-7; 9 bases fit TRBD1. CDR3 DNA sequence: TGTGCCAGCAGTGGGCCGGGACAGGGTAACTCCTACGAGCAGTACTTC. It is translated as CASSGPGQGNSYEQYF.